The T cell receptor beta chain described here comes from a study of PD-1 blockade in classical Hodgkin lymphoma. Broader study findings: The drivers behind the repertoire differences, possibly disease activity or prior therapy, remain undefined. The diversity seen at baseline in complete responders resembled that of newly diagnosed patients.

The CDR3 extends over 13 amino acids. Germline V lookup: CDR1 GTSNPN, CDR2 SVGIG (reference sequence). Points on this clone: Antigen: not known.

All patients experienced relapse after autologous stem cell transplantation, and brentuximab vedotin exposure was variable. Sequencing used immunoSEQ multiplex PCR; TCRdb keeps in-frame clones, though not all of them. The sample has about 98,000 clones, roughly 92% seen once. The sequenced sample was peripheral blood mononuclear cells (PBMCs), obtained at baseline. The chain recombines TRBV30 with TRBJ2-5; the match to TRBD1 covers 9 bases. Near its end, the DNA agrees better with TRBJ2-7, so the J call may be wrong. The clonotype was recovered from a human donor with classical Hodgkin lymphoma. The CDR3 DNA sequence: TGTGCCTGGAGTCGGACAGGGGCCTACGAGCAGTACTTC. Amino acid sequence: CAWSRTGAYEQYF.